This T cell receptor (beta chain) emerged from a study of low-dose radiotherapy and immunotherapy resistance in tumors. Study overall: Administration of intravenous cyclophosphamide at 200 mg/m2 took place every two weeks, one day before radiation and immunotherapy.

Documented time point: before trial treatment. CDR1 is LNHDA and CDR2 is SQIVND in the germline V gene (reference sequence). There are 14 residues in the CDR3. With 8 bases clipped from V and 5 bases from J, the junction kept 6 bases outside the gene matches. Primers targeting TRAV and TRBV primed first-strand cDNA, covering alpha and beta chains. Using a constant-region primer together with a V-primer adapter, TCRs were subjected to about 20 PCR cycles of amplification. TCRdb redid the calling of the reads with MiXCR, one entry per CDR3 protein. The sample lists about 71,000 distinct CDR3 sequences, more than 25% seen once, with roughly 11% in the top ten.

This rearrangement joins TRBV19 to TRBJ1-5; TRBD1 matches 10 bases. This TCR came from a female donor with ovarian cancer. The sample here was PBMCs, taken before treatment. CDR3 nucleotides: TGTGCCAGTGACAGGGGGCCCATCGATCAGCCCCAGCATTTT. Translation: CASDRGPIDQPQHF.